A selection of T cell receptor beta chains follows, all from one sample in a study of T cells in Graves' hyperthyroidism and ophthalmopathy. A single record per CDR3 protein comes from TCRdb applying MiXCR to the multiplex PCR reads. The repertoire consists of 350,000 to 400,000 distinct CDR3 sequences, with 15% occurring once and the leading ten covering 32%. Sequencing was carried out using blood. The receptors shown here come from a woman aged 25-40 years with Graves' hyperthyroidism. Each CDR3 is given with its conserved first and last residue. A D gene is named only where the DNA matches it firmly. Clone size is not always given. Where it is, it says once, few, many or a class for expanded clones.

TRBJ2-1,TRBV13,NA,TRBD1,TGTGCCAGCAGCTTACAGGGGGTTGACGAGCAGTTCTTC,CASSLQGVDEQFF
TRBJ2-1,TRBV24-1,many,TRBD2,TGTGCCACCAGTGGGTCTAGCGGAAAATCCTACAATGAGCAGTTCTTC,CATSGSSGKSYNEQFF
TRBJ2-7,TRBV7-9,many,NA,TGTGCCAGCAGGTCGGACGGAAACTACGAGCAGTACTTC,CASRSDGNYEQYF
TRBJ2-7,TRBV20-1,few,NA,TGCAGTGCTGGAGGTGACAGCAGCTACGAGCAGTACTTC,CSAGGDSSYEQYF
TRBJ2-7,TRBV20-1,NA,TRBD2,TGCAGTGCTAGAGACAGACTAGCTGGAACCTACGAGCAGTACTTC,CSARDRLAGTYEQYF
TRBJ2-5,TRBV20-1,many,NA,TGCAGTGCTAGAGATGGTACAGGAGGAAAAGAGACCCAGTACTTC,CSARDGTGGKETQYF
TRBJ2-2,TRBV30,few,NA,TGTGCCTCGGGACGGGCGAACACCGGGGAGCTGTTTTTT,CASGRANTGELFF
TRBJ2-1,TRBV19,NA,TRBD2,TGTGCCAGTAGTATAGAGCTCCTACTAGCGGGAGGTCACAATGAGCAGTTCTTC,CASSIELLLAGGHNEQFF
TRBJ2-7,TRBV13,many,NA,TGTGCCAGTAGAAGACAGACCCAGGGCTACGAGCAGTACTTC,CASRRQTQGYEQYF
TRBJ2-5,TRBV27,few,TRBD2,TGTGCCAGCAGGAGGGTAGCGGGAGGTCGCCAAGAGACCCAGTGCTTC,CASRRVAGGRQETQCF
TRBJ2-2,TRBV20-1,NA,TRBD2,TGCAGTGCTAGGAGCGGGAGTAACACCGGGGAGCTGTTTTTT,CSARSGSNTGELFF
TRBJ2-1,TRBV24-1,NA,NA,TGTGCCACCAGTGATGATGGGGGAGTGTTAGAGCAGTTCTTC,CATSDDGGVLEQFF
TRBJ1-4,TRBV19,NA,TRBD1,TGTGCCAGTAGTATCTTCGACAGGGATCGCGAAAAACTGTTTTTT,CASSIFDRDREKLFF
TRBJ2-3,TRBV4-1,few,NA,TGCGCCAGCAGCCAGCAGGGCGCAGATACGCAGTATTTT,CASSQQGADTQYF
TRBJ2-7,TRBV30,many,NA,TGTGCCTGGAGTCTCCTTTGGGGGTCCTACGAGCAGTACTTC,CAWSLLWGSYEQYF